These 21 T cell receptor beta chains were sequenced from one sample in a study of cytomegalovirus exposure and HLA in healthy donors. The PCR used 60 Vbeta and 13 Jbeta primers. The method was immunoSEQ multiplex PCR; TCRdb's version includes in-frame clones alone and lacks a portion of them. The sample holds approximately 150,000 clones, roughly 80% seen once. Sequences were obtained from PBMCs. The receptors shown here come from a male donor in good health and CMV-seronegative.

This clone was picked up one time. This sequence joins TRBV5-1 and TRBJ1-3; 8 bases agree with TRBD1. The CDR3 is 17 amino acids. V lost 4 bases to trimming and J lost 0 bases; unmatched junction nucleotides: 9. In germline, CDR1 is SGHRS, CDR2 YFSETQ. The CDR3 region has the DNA TGCGCCAGCAGCCATCGGACAGGGCGCAACTCTGGAAACACCATATATTTT. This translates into CASSHRTGRNSGNTIYF.

CDR3 nucleotides: TGCGCCAGCAGCACTACCCCCCCCAGCACAGATACGCAGTATTTT. It encodes CASSTTPPSTDTQYF. The chain joins TRBV5-1 to TRBJ2-3; D unclear. Trimming stripped 4 bases from V and 0 bases from J, with 12 bases between. The CDR3 is made up of 15 amino acids. Germline V lookup: CDR1 SGHRS, CDR2 YFSETQ.

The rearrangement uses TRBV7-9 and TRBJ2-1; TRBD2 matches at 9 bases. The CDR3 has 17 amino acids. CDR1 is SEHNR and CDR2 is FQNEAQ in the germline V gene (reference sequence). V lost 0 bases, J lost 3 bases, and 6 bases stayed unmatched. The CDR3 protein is CASSLALASGDYNEQFF. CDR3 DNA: TGTGCCAGCAGCTTAGCGCTGGCTAGCGGGGACTACAATGAGCAGTTCTTC.

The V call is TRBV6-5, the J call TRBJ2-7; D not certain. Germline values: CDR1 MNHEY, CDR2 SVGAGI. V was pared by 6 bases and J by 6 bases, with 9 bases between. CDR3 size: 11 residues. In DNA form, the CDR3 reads TGTGCCAGCAGAGATTTCGGCGAGCAGTACTTC. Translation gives CASRDFGEQYF.

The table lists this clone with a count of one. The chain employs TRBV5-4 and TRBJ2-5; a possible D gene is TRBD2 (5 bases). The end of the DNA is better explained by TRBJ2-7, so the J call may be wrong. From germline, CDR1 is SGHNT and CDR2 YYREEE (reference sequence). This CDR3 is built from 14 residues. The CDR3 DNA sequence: TGTGCCAGCAGCTTGGCGGATCGGACTTACGAGCAGTACTTC. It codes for CASSLADRTYEQYF.

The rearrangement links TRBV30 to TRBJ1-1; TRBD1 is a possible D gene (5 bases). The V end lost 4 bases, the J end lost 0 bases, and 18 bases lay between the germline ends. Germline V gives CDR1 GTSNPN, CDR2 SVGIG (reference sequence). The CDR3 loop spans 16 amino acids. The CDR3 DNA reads TGTGCCTGGAACAACCCCCGGGCAGGGTTGAACACTGAAGCTTTCTTT. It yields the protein CAWNNPRAGLNTEAFF.

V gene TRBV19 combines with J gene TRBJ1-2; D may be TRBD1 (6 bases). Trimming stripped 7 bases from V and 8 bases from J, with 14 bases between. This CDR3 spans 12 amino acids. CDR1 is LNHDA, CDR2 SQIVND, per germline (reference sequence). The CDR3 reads CASNQQGWGYTF. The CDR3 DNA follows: TGTGCCAGTAATCAACAGGGTTGGGGCTACACCTTC.

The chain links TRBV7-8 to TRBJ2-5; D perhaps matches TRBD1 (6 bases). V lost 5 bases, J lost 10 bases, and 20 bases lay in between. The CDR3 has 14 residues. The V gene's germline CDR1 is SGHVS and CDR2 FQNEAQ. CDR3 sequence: CASSVRDNRKDQYF. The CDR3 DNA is TGTGCCAGCAGCGTCCGGGACAATAGGAAGGACCAGTACTTC.

CDR3 nucleotides: TGTGCCATCAGTCCAGCAGGGGGCGGCTCTGGGGCCAACGTCCTGACTTTC. This encodes CAISPAGGGSGANVLTF. The chain joins TRBV10-3 to TRBJ2-6, with 8 nucleotides matching TRBD1. This CDR3 comprises 17 residues. The germline V gene encodes CDR1 ENHRY and CDR2 SYGVKD. J lost 0 bases, V lost 5 bases, and 6 bases had no gene match.

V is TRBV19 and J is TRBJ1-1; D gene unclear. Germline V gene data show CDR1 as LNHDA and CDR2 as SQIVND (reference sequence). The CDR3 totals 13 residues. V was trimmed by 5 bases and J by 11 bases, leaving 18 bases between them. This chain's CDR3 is CASSATGGHVAFF. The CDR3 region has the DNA TGTGCCAGTAGTGCCACTGGAGGGCATGTCGCTTTCTTT.

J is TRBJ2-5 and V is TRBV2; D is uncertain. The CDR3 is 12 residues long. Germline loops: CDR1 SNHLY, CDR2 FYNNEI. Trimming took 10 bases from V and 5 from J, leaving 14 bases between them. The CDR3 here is CATTDLEETQYF. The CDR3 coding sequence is TGTGCCACCACCGACCTGGAGGAGACCCAGTACTTC.

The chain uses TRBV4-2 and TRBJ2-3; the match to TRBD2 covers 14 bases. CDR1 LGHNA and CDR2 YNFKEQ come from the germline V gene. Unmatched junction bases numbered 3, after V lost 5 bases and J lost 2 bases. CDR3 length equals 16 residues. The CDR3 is CASSGTSGGVTDTQYF. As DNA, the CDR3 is TGTGCCAGCAGCGGGACTAGCGGGGGCGTCACAGATACGCAGTATTTT.

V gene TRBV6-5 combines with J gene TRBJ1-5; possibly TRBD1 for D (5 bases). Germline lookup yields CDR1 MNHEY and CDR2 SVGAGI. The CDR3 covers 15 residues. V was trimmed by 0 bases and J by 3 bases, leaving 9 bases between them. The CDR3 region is CASSYSGHPNQPQHF. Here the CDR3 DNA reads TGTGCCAGCAGTTACTCAGGACACCCCAATCAGCCCCAGCATTTT.

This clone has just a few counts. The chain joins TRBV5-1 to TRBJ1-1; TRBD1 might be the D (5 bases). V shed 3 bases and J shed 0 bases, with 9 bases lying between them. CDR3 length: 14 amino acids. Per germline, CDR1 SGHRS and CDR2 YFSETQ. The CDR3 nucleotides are TGCGCCAGCAGCTGGGGACTCTTGAACACTGAAGCTTTCTTT. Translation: CASSWGLLNTEAFF.

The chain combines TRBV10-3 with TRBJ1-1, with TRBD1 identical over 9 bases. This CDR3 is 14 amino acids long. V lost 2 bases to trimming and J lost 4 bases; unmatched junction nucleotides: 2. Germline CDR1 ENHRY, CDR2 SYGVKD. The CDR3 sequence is CAISEDRGSTEAFF. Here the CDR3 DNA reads TGTGCCATCAGTGAGGACAGGGGGAGCACTGAAGCTTTCTTT.

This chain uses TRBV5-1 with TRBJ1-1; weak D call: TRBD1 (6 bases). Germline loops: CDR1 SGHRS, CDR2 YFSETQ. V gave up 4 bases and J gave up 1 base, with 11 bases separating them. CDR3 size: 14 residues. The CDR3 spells CASSLTGTNTEAFF. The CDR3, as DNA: TGCGCCAGCAGCCTCACAGGGACGAACACTGAAGCTTTCTTT.

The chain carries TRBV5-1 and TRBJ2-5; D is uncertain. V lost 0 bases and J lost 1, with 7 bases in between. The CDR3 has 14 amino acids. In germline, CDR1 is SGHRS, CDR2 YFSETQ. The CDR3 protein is CASSLGHVQETQYF. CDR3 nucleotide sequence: TGCGCCAGCAGCTTGGGACATGTCCAAGAGACCCAGTACTTC.

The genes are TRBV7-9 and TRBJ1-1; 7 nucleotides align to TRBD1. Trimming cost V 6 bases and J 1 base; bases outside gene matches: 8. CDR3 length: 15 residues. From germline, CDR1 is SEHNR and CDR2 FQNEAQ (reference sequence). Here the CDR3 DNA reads TGTGCCAGCAGGAGACCGACAGGGAGGAACACTGAAGCTTTCTTT. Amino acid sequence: CASRRPTGRNTEAFF.

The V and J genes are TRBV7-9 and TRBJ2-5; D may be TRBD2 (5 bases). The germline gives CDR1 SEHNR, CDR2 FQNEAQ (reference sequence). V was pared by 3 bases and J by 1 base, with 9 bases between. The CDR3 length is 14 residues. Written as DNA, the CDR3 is TGTGCCAGCAGCTTCCGGGGTATCCAAGAGACCCAGTACTTC. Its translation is CASSFRGIQETQYF. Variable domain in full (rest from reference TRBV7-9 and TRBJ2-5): DTGVSQNPRHKITKRGQNVTFRCDPISEHNRLYWYRQTLGQGPEFLTYFQNEAQLEKSRLLSDRFSAERPKGSFSTLEIQRTEQGDSAMYLCASSFRGIQETQYFGPGTRLLVL.

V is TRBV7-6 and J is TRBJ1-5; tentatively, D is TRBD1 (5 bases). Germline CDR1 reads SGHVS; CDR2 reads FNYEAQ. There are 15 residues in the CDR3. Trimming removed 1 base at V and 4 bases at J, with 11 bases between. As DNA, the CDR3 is TGTGCCAGCAGCTTAGAGCCAGGGATAAATCAGCCCCAGCATTTT. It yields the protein CASSLEPGINQPQHF. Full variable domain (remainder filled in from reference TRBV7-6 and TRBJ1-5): GAGVSQSPRYKVTKRGQDVALRCDPISGHVSLYWYRQALGQGPEFLTYFNYEAQQDKSGLPNDRFSAERPEGSISTLTIQRTEQRDSAMYRCASSLEPGINQPQHFGDGTRLSIL.

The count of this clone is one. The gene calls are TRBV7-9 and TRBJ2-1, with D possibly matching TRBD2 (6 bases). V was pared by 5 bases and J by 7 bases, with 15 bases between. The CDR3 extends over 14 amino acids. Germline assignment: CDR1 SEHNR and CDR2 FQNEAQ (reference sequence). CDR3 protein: CASSTGDFGNEQFF. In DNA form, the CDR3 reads TGTGCCAGCAGCACCGGGGACTTCGGGAATGAGCAGTTCTTC.